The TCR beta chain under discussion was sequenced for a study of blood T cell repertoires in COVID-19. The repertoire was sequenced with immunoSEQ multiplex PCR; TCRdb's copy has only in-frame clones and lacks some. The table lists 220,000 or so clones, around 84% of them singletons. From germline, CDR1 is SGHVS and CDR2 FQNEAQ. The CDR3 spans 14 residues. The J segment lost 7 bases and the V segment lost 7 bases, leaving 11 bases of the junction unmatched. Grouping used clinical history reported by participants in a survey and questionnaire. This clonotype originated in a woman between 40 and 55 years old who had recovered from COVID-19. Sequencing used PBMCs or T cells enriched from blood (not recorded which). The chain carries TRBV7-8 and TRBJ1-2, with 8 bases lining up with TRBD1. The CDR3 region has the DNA TGTGCCAGCACCTACAGGGGGAGGCGCAGTGGCTACACCTTC. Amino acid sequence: CASTYRGRRSGYTF.